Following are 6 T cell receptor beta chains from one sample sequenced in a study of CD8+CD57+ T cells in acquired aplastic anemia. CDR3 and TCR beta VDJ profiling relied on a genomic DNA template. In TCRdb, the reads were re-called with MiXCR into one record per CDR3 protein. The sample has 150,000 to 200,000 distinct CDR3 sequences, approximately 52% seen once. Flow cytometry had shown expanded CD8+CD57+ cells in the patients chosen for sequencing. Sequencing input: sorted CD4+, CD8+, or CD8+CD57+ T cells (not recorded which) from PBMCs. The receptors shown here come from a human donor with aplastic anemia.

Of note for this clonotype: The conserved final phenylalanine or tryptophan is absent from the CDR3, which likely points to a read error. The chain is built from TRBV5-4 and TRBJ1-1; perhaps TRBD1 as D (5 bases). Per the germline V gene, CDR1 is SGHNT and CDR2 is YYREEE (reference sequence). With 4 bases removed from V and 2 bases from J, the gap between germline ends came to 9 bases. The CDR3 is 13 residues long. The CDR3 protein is CASSQGGNTEAFL. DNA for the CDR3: TGTGCCAGCAGCCAGGGAGGCAACACTGAAGCTTTCCTT.

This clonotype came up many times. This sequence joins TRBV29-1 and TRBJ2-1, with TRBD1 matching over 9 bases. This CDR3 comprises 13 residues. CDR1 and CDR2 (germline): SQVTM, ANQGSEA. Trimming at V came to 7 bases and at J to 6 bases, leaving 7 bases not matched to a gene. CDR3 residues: CSATGTGFNEQFF. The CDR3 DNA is TGCAGCGCTACCGGGACAGGGTTCAATGAGCAGTTCTTC.

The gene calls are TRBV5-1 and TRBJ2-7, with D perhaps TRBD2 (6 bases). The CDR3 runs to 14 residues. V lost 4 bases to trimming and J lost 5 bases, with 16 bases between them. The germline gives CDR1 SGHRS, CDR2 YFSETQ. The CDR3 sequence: CASSRSGHTDEQYF. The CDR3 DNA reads TGCGCCAGCAGCCGTAGCGGTCACACAGACGAGCAGTACTTC.

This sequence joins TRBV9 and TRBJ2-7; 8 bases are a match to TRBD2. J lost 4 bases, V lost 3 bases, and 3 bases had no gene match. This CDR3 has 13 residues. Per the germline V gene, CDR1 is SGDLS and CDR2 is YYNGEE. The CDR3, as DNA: TGTGCCAGCAGCGAGGGACTAGGGTACGAGCAGTACTTC. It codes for CASSEGLGYEQYF. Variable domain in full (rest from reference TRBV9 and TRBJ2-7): DSGVTQTPKHLITATGQRVTLRCSPRSGDLSVYWYQQSLDQGLQFLIQYYNGEERAKGNILERFSAQQFPDLHSELNLSSLELGDSALYFCASSEGLGYEQYFGPGTRLTVT.

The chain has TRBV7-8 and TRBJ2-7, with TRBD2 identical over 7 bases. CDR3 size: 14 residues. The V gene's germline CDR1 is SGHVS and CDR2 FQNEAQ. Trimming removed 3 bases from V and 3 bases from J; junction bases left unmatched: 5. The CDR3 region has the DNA TGTGCCAGCAGCTTCGGCGGCGGGGGCTACGAGCAGTACTTC. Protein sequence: CASSFGGGGYEQYF.

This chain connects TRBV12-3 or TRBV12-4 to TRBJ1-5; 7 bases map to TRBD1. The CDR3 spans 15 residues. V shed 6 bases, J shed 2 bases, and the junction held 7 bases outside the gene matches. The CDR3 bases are TGTGCCAGCAGCCGTCCAGGGGGTGGCAATCAGCCCCAGCATTTT. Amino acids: CASSRPGGGNQPQHF.